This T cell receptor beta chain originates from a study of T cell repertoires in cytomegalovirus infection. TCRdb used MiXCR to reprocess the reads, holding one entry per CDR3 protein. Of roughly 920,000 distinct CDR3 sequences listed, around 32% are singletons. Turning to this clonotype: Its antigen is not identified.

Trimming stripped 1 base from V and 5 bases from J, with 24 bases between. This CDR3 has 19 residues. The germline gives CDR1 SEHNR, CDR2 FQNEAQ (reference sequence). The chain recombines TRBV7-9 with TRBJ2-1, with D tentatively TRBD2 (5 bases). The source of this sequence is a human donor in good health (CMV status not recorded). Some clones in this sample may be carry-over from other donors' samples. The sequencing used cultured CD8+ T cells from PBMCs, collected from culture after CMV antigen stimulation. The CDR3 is CASSLEERSPAPQNNEQFF. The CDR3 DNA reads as TGTGCCAGCAGCTTAGAGGAGCGGTCCCCGGCGCCACAAAACAATGAGCAGTTCTTC.